Listed here are 22 T cell receptor beta chains from one sample, sequenced in a study of long-term antiretroviral therapy in people with HIV. Runs used v3.0 of the immunoSEQ assay and were done at survey level. Profiled with immunoSEQ multiplex PCR; TCRdb holds only in-frame clones, not every one. The sample yields approximately 27,000 clones, about 87% seen once. This sample comprised unsorted PBMCs, obtained 1.8 years after starting antiretroviral therapy. The receptor source for this set is a woman in her late teens or twenties with HIV.

The chain employs TRBV4-1 and TRBJ1-1; TRBD1 agrees at 11 bases. V shed 0 bases and J 4 bases; nucleotides not matched to a gene: 7. This CDR3 has 17 amino acids. Germline CDR1 is MGHRA and CDR2 is YSYEKL. CDR3: CASSQEWDRGGSTEAFF. CDR3 nucleotides: TGCGCCAGCAGCCAAGAGTGGGACAGGGGGGGAAGCACTGAAGCTTTCTTT.

The chain employs TRBV27 and TRBJ2-2; unclear D gene. This CDR3 is 13 amino acids long. Germline V gene lookup returns CDR1 MNHEY and CDR2 SMNVEV (reference sequence). V lost 5 bases and J lost 4, with 8 bases in between. DNA of the CDR3: TGTGCCAGCAGTCAAGCCGTCACCGGGGAGCTGTTTTTT. Residues: CASSQAVTGELFF.

This sequence joins TRBV6-4 and TRBJ2-2; TRBD1 matches 7 bases. This CDR3 has 13 amino acids. Germline CDR1 and CDR2: MRHNA and SNTAGT. V lost 4 bases to trimming and J lost 4 bases; unmatched junction nucleotides: 0. CDR3 sequence reads: CASSAGGTGELFF. The CDR3 DNA reads as TGTGCCAGCAGTGCAGGGGGCACCGGGGAGCTGTTTTTT.

This clone was counted between two and nine times. The chain is built from TRBV6-1 and TRBJ2-2; D ambiguous. The CDR3 contains 12 residues. Germline V gene sequence: CDR1 MNHNS, CDR2 SASEGT. V shed 7 bases and J shed 3 bases, with 6 bases lying between them. CDR3 loop: CASTPYTGELFF. The CDR3 nucleotides read TGTGCCAGCACCCCCTACACCGGGGAGCTGTTTTTT.

This chain connects TRBV11-2 to TRBJ2-6; no definite D call. In germline, CDR1 is SGHAT, CDR2 FQNNGV. CDR3 length: 15 residues. The V end lost 3 bases, the J end lost 0 bases, and 6 bases lay between the germline ends. CDR3 in amino acids: CASSFGPSGANVLTF. For the CDR3, the DNA is TGTGCCAGCAGCTTCGGCCCCTCTGGGGCCAACGTCCTGACTTTC.

V is TRBV9 and J is TRBJ2-1; no firm D call. Per germline, CDR1 SGDLS and CDR2 YYNGEE. The CDR3 runs 14 residues. V shed 3 bases and J shed 6 bases, with 13 bases lying between them. CDR3 DNA sequence: TGTGCCAGCAGCGCCGCCCGACTTCCCAATGAGCAGTTCTTC. It translates to CASSAARLPNEQFF.

V is TRBV27 and J is TRBJ2-1; D might be TRBD2 (5 bases). Germline V gene data show CDR1 as MNHEY and CDR2 as SMNVEV (reference sequence). This CDR3 is built from 17 residues. Trimming pared 4 bases from V and 0 bases from J, leaving 16 bases between. The DNA for the CDR3 is TGTGCCAGCAGTTCTGGGCGGGCGGCGAGCTCCTACAATGAGCAGTTCTTC. This codes for CASSSGRAASSYNEQFF.

The genes are TRBV4-1 and TRBJ1-4, with D possibly matching TRBD1 (5 bases). V dropped 7 bases and J dropped 7 bases, with 19 bases sitting between them. Germline V gene sequence: CDR1 MGHRA, CDR2 YSYEKL. The CDR3 runs 15 residues. The CDR3 region has the DNA TGCGCCAGCAACGGCAGGGAGGCCCGCCTTGAAAAACTGTTTTTT. It is translated as CASNGREARLEKLFF.

V and J are TRBV14 and TRBJ2-3; D remains ambiguous. CDR3 length: 12 residues. CDR1 and CDR2 (germline): SGHDN, FVKESK. Trimming took 4 bases from V and 2 from J, leaving 4 bases between them. The DNA of the CDR3 is TGTGCCAGCAGCCCGTTCACAGATACGCAGTATTTT. Translation gives CASSPFTDTQYF.

The rearrangement links TRBV28 to TRBJ2-4; the match to TRBD1 covers 9 bases. Germline V gives CDR1 MDHEN, CDR2 SYDVKM. CDR3 length equals 13 residues. The V gene end was trimmed by 5 bases and the J gene end by 11 bases; junction bases not matched to a gene: 7. CDR3 residues: CASSGDRAYLQYF. The CDR3 bases are TGTGCCAGCAGTGGGGACAGGGCCTATCTTCAGTACTTC.

The rearrangement uses TRBV9 and TRBJ1-2; D possibly corresponds to TRBD1 (5 bases). Germline V gene data show CDR1 as SGDLS and CDR2 as YYNGEE. The CDR3 is 12 amino acids. Trimming removed 5 bases at V and 5 bases at J, with 10 bases between. The CDR3 sequence: CASSVGGYGYTF. The DNA for the CDR3 is TGTGCCAGCAGTGTGGGGGGGTATGGCTACACCTTC.

The V and J genes are TRBV11-2 and TRBJ2-3; TRBD1 might be the D (6 bases). The germline gives CDR1 SGHAT, CDR2 FQNNGV. The CDR3 contains 16 residues. The V end lost 6 bases, the J end lost 1 base, and 17 bases lay between the germline ends. CDR3 in DNA: TGTGCCAGCAGTTACACAGGGAAGGATGGCACAGATACGCAGTATTTT. It codes for CASSYTGKDGTDTQYF.

This rearrangement joins TRBV7-9 to TRBJ2-2, with D hard to call. V lost 0 bases to trimming and J lost 2 bases, with 10 bases between them. This CDR3 has 16 residues. From germline, CDR1 is SEHNR and CDR2 FQNEAQ (reference sequence). CDR3 DNA sequence: TGTGCCAGCAGCTTAGCGTTACAGCTAAACACCGGGGAGCTGTTTTTT. Encoded protein: CASSLALQLNTGELFF. Based on the CDR3 plus reference TRBV7-9 and TRBJ2-2, the full variable domain is DTGVSQNPRHKITKRGQNVTFRCDPISEHNRLYWYRQTLGQGPEFLTYFQNEAQLEKSRLLSDRFSAERPKGSFSTLEIQRTEQGDSAMYLCASSLALQLNTGELFFGEGSRLTVL.

This clone occurred a few times. This chain uses TRBV28 with TRBJ1-2; D is possibly TRBD1 (6 bases). Germline CDR1 reads MDHEN; CDR2 reads SYDVKM. The CDR3 runs 12 residues. V was cut by 7 bases and J by 8 bases, with 14 bases left in between. The CDR3 DNA reads TGTGCCAGCAACCAGGGGATGGGCGGCTACACCTTC. Encoded protein: CASNQGMGGYTF.

A few counts support this clone. The rearrangement uses TRBV19 and TRBJ1-5; D is ambiguous. The CDR3 sequence is 13 residues long. V lost 3 bases to trimming and J lost 8 bases, with 11 bases between them. From germline, CDR1 is LNHDA and CDR2 SQIVND (reference sequence). CDR3 bases: TGTGCCAGTAGTATCCGGGAGGAGAAGCCCCAGCATTTT. It encodes CASSIREEKPQHF. Full variable domain (missing parts from reference TRBV19 and TRBJ1-5): DGGITQSPKYLFRKEGQNVTLSCEQNLNHDAMYWYRQDPGQGLRLIYYSQIVNDFQKGDIAEGYSVSREKKESFPLTVTSAQKNPTAFYLCASSIREEKPQHFGDGTRLSIL.

V is TRBV7-4 and J is TRBJ2-2; D may correspond to TRBD1 or TRBD2 (5 bases each). The length of the CDR3 is 16 residues. V was clipped by 1 base and J by 7 bases, with 16 bases between them. CDR1 is SGHVT and CDR2 is SQSDAQ in the germline V gene. CDR3 sequence: CASSLVSGTLLGELFF. The CDR3 bases are TGTGCCAGCAGCTTAGTATCCGGGACCCTTCTCGGGGAGCTGTTTTTT.

This clone was counted a few times. The chain employs TRBV19 and TRBJ1-5; TRBD1 aligns across 9 bases. Per germline, CDR1 LNHDA and CDR2 SQIVND (reference sequence). V trimming: 10 bases; J trimming: 2 bases; junction bases outside the gene matches: 12. The CDR3 covers 16 residues. CDR3 amino acids: CATRDRVGFGNQPQHF. DNA for the CDR3: TGTGCCACCAGGGACAGGGTTGGGTTCGGCAATCAGCCCCAGCATTTT.

This clone was seen only a few times. The chain carries TRBV4-3 and TRBJ2-5, with D perhaps given as TRBD1 or TRBD2 (5 bases each). From germline, CDR1 is LGHNA and CDR2 YSLEER. The CDR3 loop spans 13 amino acids. The ends were cut back, 1 base at V and 5 bases at J, with 8 bases in the middle. The CDR3: CASSQGGMETQYF. In DNA, the CDR3 is TGCGCCAGCAGCCAAGGGGGGATGGAGACCCAGTACTTC.

The chain uses TRBV6-4 and TRBJ2-6; D unclear. Germline lookup yields CDR1 MRHNA and CDR2 SNTAGT. The CDR3 is 16 residues long. V lost 8 bases, J lost 0 bases, and 14 bases lay in between. CDR3 sequence: CASAAETSSGANVLTF. CDR3 DNA: TGTGCCAGCGCGGCAGAAACCAGCTCTGGGGCCAACGTCCTGACTTTC.

The chain recombines TRBV18 with TRBJ2-7; 9 nucleotides align to TRBD2. Germline CDR1 reads KGHSH; CDR2 reads LQKENI. With 2 bases clipped from V and 5 bases from J, the junction kept 4 bases outside the gene matches. The CDR3 is 14 amino acids. CDR3: CASSPIGTSNEQYF. The CDR3 coding sequence is TGTGCCAGCTCACCAATTGGGACTAGCAACGAGCAGTACTTC.

The rearrangement joins TRBV19 to TRBJ2-2; the match to TRBD1 covers 8 bases. V lost 10 bases and J lost 4; bases outside the gene matches: 5. CDR1 is LNHDA and CDR2 is SQIVND in the germline V gene (reference sequence). The CDR3 has 13 residues. The CDR3 region is CATGQGGTGELFF. The CDR3, as DNA: TGTGCCACCGGACAGGGTGGCACCGGGGAGCTGTTTTTT.

The gene calls are TRBV4-2 and TRBJ2-1; D gene uncertain. Germline loops: CDR1 LGHNA, CDR2 YNFKEQ. This CDR3 has 14 amino acids. Trimming removed 1 base at V and 2 bases at J, with 6 bases between. The CDR3 reads CASSQAETYNEQFF. The CDR3 nucleotides are TGTGCCAGCAGCCAAGCCGAGACCTACAATGAGCAGTTCTTC.